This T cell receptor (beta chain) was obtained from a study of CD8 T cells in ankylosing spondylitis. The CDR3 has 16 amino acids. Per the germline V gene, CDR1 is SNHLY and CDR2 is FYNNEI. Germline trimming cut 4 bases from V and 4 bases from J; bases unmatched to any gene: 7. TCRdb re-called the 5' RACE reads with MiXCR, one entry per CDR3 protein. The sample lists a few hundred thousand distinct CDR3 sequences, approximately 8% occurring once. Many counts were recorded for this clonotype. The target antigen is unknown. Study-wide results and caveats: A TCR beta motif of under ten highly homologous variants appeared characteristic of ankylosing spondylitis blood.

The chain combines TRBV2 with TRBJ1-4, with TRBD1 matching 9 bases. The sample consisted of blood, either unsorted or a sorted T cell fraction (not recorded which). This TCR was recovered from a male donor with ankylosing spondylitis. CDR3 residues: CASSVQGAHINEKLFF. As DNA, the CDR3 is TGTGCCAGCAGTGTACAGGGGGCGCATATTAATGAAAAACTGTTTTTT. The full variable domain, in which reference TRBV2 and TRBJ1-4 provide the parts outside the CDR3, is EPEVTQTPSHQVTQMGQEVILRCVPISNHLYFYWYRQILGQKVEFLVSFYNNEISEKSEIFDDQFSVERPDGSNFTLKIRSTKLEDSAMYFCASSVQGAHINEKLFFGSGTQLSVL.